This TCR beta chain stems from a study of blood T cells in healthy people across ages. Through a sample-barcoded 5' primer and a J-beta primer mix, a second PCR was run for roughly 6 to 12 cycles. TCRdb called the 5' RACE reads again in MiXCR, with one record for every CDR3 protein. The repertoire consists of about 1.7 million distinct CDR3 sequences, with 28% occurring once and the leading ten covering around 7.7%. CDR1 and CDR2 from the germline V gene are SGHKS and YYEKEE (reference sequence). CDR3 length: 17 amino acids. Trimming shortened V by 1 base and J by 10 bases, and 21 bases separated the two germline ends.

The sequence was collected from a woman aged 25 to 45 in good health. The chain recombines TRBV5-5 with TRBJ1-6, with D perhaps TRBD1 (6 bases). Sequencing used blood. CDR3 sequence (DNA): TGTGCCAGCAGCTTGCAGACAGGAGATGGAGTGCGGTCACCCCTCCACTTT. It yields the protein CASSLQTGDGVRSPLHF.